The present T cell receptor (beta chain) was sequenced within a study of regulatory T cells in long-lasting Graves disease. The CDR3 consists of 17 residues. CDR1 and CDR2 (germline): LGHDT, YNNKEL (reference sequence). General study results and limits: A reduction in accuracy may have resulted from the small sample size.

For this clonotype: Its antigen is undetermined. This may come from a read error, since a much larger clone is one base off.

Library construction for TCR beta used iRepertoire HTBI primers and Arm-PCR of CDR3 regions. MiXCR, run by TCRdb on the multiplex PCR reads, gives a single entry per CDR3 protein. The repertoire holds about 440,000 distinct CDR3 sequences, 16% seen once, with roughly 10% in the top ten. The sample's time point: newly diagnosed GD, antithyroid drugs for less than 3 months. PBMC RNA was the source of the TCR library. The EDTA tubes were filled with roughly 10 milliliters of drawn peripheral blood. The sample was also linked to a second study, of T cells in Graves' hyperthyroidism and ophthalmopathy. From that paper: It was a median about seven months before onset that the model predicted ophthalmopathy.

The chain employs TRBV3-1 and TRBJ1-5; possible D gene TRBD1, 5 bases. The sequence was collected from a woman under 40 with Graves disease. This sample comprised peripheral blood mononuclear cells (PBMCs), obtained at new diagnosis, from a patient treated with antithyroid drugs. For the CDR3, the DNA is TGTGCCAGCAGCCCCTATTCTAGTGGACACAACAATCAGCCCCCGCATTTT. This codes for CASSPYSSGHNNQPPHF.